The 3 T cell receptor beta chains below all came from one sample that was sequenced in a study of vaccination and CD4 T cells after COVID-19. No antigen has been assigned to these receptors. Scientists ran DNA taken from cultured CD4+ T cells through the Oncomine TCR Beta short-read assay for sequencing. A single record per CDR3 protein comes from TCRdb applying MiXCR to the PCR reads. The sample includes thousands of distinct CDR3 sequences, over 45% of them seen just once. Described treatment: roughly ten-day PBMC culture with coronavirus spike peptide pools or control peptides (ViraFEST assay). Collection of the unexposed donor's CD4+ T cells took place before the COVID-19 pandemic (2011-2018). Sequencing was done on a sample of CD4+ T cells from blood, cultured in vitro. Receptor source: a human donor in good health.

Written as DNA, the CDR3 is TGTGCCAGCAGTGTGACAAATCCCGGAAACACCATATATTTT. It specifies CASSVTNPGNTIYF. The chain employs TRBV6-1 and TRBJ1-3; D is unclear. The CDR3 is made up of 14 amino acids. With 4 bases removed from V and 4 bases from J, the gap between germline ends came to 11 bases. The germline CDR1 and CDR2 sequences are MNHNS and SASEGT.

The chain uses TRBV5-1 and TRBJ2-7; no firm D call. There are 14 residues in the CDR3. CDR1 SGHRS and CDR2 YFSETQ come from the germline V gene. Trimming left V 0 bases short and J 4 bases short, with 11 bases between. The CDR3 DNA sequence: TGCGCCAGCAGCTTGGAGATCACAGCTTACGAGCAGTACTTC. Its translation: CASSLEITAYEQYF.

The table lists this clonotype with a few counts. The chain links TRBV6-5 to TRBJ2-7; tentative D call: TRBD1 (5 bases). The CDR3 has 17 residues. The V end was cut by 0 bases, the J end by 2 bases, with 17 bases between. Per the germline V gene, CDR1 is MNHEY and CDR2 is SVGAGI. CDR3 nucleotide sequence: TGTGCCAGCAGTTACTCGATTCAGGGTAGTGGGGCCTACGAGCAGTACTTC. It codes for CASSYSIQGSGAYEQYF.